This T cell receptor beta chain was identified during a study of early T cells in non-severe SARS-CoV-2 infection. Study background: Chains from this unsorted whole-blood bulk RNA could not be paired.

Study-wide results and limits: There was a bias toward anti-spike CD8 responses in VDJdb matching, which missed private and CD4 specificities.

A remark on this clonotype: Its antigen remains unknown.

The TCR library protocol was used to attach unique molecular identifiers. These identifiers were attached to individual cDNA molecules. TCRdb re-called the 5' RACE reads with MiXCR, one entry per CDR3 protein. Here the sample spans some 35,000 distinct CDR3 sequences, 5% to 6% being singletons. The V gene's germline CDR1 is MDHEN and CDR2 SYDVKM. V dropped 6 bases and J dropped 5; count of bases not matched to a gene: 9. This CDR3 comprises 17 residues. The chain carries TRBV28 and TRBJ2-1; 14 bases line up with TRBD2. Material: whole blood. The sequence was collected from an adult who was a healthcare worker with PCR-confirmed SARS-CoV-2 infection or an uninfected control (not recorded which). CDR3 bases: TGTGCCAGCAGGCCTCGACTAGCGGGAGGGCCTGACAATGAGCAGTTCTTC. Amino acids: CASRPRLAGGPDNEQFF. Filled out from reference TRBV28 and TRBJ2-1, the complete variable domain reads DVKVTQSSRYLVKRTGEKVFLECVQDMDHENMFWYRQDPGLGLRLIYFSYDVKMKEKGDIPEGYSVSREKKERFSLILESASTNQTSMYLCASRPRLAGGPDNEQFFGPGTRLTVL.